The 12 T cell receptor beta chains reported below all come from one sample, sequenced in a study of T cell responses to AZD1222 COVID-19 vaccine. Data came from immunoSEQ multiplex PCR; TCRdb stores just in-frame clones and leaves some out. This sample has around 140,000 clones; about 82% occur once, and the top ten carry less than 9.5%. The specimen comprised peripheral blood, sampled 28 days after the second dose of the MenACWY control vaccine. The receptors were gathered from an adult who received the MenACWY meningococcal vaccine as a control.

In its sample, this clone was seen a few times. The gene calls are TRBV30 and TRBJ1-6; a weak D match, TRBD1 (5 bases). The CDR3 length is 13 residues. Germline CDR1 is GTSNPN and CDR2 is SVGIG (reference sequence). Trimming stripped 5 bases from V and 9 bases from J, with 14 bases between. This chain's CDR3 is CAWHRDFSSPLHF. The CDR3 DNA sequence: TGTGCCTGGCACCGGGACTTCAGTTCACCCCTCCACTTT. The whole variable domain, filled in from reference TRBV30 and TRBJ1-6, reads SQTIHQWPATLVQPVGSPLSLECTVEGTSNPNLYWYRQAAGRGLQLLFYSVGIGQISSEVPQNLSASRPQDRQFILSSKKLLLSDSGFYLCAWHRDFSSPLHFGNGTRLTVT.

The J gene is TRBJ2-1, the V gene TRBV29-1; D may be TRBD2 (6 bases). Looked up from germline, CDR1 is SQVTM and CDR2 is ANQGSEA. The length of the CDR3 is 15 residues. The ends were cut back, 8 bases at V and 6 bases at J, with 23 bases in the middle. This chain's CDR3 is CSPIAAQSFGNEQFF. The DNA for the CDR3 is TGCAGCCCTATAGCGGCCCAATCATTCGGCAATGAGCAGTTCTTC.

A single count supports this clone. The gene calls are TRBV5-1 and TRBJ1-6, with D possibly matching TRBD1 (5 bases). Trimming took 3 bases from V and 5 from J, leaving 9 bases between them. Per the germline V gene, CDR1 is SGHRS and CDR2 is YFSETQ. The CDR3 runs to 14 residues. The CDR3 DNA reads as TGCGCCAGCAGCTCGGGACTCAATAATTCACCCCTCCACTTT. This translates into CASSSGLNNSPLHF.

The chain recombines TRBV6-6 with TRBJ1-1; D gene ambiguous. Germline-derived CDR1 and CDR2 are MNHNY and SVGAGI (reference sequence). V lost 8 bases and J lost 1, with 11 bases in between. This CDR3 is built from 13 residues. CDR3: CASQDGQNTEAFF. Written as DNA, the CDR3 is TGTGCCAGCCAGGACGGCCAGAACACTGAAGCTTTCTTT.

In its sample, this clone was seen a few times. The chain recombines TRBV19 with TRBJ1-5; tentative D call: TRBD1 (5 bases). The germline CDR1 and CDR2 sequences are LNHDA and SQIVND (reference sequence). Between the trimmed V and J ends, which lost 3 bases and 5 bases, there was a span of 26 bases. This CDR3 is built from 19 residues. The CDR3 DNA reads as TGTGCCAGTAGTATTAAGGCCGTGGCGGGACGTGGACGCGATCAGCCCCAGCATTTT. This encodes CASSIKAVAGRGRDQPQHF.

The DNA for the CDR3 is TGTGCCAGTAGATCAGGGGACTATGGCTACACCTTC. Its translation: CASRSGDYGYTF. The chain combines TRBV19 with TRBJ1-2; weak D call: TRBD1 (6 bases). This CDR3 spans 12 amino acids. In germline, CDR1 is LNHDA, CDR2 SQIVND (reference sequence). The V end was cut by 6 bases, the J end by 3 bases, with 8 bases between.

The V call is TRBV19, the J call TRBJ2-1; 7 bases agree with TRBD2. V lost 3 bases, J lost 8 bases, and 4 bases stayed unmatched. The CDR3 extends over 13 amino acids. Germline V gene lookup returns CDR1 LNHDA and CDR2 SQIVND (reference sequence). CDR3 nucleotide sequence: TGTGCCAGTAGTATGGGGGGGGAAGATGAGCAGTTCTTC. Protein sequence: CASSMGGEDEQFF.

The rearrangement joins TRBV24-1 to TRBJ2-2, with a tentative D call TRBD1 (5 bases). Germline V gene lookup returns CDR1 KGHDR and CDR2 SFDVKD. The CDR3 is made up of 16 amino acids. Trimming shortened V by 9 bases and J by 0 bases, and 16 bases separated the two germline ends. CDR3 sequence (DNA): TGTGCCACCGGCCGAACAGGTGCCACGAACACCGGGGAGCTGTTTTTT. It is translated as CATGRTGATNTGELFF.

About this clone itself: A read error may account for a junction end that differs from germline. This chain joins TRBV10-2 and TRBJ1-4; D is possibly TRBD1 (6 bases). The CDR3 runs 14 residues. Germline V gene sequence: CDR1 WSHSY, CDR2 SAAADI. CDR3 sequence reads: CASTQTGPKEKLFF. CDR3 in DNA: TGCGCCAGCACCCAGACAGGACCTAAAGAAAAACTGTTTTTT.

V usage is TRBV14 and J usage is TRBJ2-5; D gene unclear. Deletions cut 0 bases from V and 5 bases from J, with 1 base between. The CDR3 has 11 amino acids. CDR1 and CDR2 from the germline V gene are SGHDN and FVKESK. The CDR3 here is CASSQDETQYF. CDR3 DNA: TGTGCCAGCAGCCAAGACGAGACCCAGTACTTC.

This CDR3 is CASSPGTVGNQPQHF. Written as DNA, the CDR3 is TGTGCCAGCAGTCCCGGGACTGTCGGCAATCAGCCCCAGCATTTT. This sequence joins TRBV27 and TRBJ1-5; D may be TRBD1 (5 bases). The germline V gene has CDR1 MNHEY and CDR2 SMNVEV (reference sequence). The CDR3 runs to 15 residues. Trimming took 5 bases from V and 2 from J, leaving 13 bases between them.

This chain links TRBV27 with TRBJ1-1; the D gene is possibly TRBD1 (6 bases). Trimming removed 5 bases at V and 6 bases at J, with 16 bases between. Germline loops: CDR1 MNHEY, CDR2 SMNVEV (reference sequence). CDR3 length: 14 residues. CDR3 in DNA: TGTGCCAGCAGTCAACGAAGGGGGGGTTCTGAAGCTTTCTTT. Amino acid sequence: CASSQRRGGSEAFF.